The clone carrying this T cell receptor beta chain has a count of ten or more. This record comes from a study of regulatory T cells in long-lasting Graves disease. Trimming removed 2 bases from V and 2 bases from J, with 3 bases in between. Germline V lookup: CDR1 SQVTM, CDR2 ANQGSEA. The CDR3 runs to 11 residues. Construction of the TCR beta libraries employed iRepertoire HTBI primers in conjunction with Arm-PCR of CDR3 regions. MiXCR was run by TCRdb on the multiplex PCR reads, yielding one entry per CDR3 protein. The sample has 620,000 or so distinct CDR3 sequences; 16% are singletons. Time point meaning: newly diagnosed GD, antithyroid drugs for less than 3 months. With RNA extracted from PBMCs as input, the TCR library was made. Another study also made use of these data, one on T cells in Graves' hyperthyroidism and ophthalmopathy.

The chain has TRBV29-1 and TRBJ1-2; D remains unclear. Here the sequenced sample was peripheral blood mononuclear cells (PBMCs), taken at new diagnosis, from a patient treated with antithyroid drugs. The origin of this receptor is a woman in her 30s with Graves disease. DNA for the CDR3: TGCAGCGTTGAACAAAACTATGGCTACACCTTC. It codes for CSVEQNYGYTF.